Sequencing of this TCR beta chain was carried out in a study of PD-1 blockade in classical Hodgkin lymphoma. General study results and limits: Baseline TCR diversity was reportedly lower in newly diagnosed patients than in healthy donors. It was reported as lower still in relapsed/refractory patients. Patients newly diagnosed and complete responders had comparable baseline diversity.

TCRdb's copy holds only in-frame clones and misses some; the assay was immunoSEQ multiplex PCR. The data hold some 96,000 clones, with around nine tenths observed a single time. This CDR3 comprises 13 residues. With 0 bases removed from V and 9 bases from J, the gap between germline ends came to 10 bases. From germline, CDR1 is SGHDT and CDR2 YYEEEE. Every patient was affected by relapse after autologous stem cell transplantation, while exposure to brentuximab vedotin was not uniform. This clone was observed a single time. Its antigen is not identified. This chain links TRBV5-6 with TRBJ1-5; no clear D. Sequencing was performed on peripheral blood mononuclear cells (PBMCs), taken at baseline. The receptor's source is a human donor with classical Hodgkin lymphoma. The DNA for the CDR3 is TGTGCCAGCAGCTTGGATGGGGTTCCGCCCCAGCATTTT. Translation: CASSLDGVPPQHF. The whole variable domain, remainder taken from reference TRBV5-6 and TRBJ1-5, is DAGVTQSPTHLIKTRGQQVTLRCSPKSGHDTVSWYQQALGQGPQFIFQYYEEEERQRGNFPDRFSGHQFPNYSSELNVNALLLGDSALYLCASSLDGVPPQHFGDGTRLSIL.